This is a list of T cell receptor beta chains from one sample in a study of technical replicates of blood from a handful of donors. The data were produced by immunoSEQ multiplex PCR, yet TCRdb's version contains in-frame clones alone and is incomplete. The table includes under 80,000 clones, 85% to 95% detected once. The sample comprised T cells isolated from PBMCs. The receptors were gathered from a human donor in good health. Both conserved end residues are part of each CDR3. Each record gives: clone size, V gene, J gene, D gene, CDR3 DNA, CDR3 protein. A D gene is named only where the DNA matches it firmly. Size values are once, few and many counts, or a class for expanded clones, and some rows have none.

-	TRBV4-1	TRBJ2-2	TRBD1	TGCGCCAGCAGCCGACAGGGGGTGGGCGGGGAGCTGTTTTTT	CASSRQGVGGELFF
-	TRBV19	TRBJ2-5	-	TGTGCCAGTAGTTCGGGGTGGATGGAGACAGGTCAAGAGACCCAGTACTTC	CASSSGWMETGQETQYF
once	TRBV7-2	TRBJ2-3	-	TGTGCCAGCAGCCCCCGAGGGCTCACAGATACGCAGTATTTT	CASSPRGLTDTQYF
-	TRBV10-1	TRBJ2-3	-	TGCGCCAGCAGTGAGGCGCGCGGGGAGCTAGATACGCAGTATTTT	CASSEARGELDTQYF
-	TRBV7-8	TRBJ2-2	TRBD1	TGTGCCAGCAGCGGTTACAGGGGTCCCACCGGGGAGCTGTTTTTT	CASSGYRGPTGELFF
-	TRBV6-5	TRBJ2-7	-	TGTGCCAGCAGAACCCGAGGGACACCTACCTACGAGCAGTACTTC	CASRTRGTPTYEQYF
-	TRBV5-1	TRBJ2-7	TRBD2	TGCGCCAGCAGTCGGGAGGGCCAATCCTACGAGCAGTACTTC	CASSREGQSYEQYF
once	TRBV7-9	TRBJ2-3	-	TGTGCCAGCAGCTTGGGCCCCCTGGCGGATACGCAGTATTTT	CASSLGPLADTQYF
-	TRBV7-9	TRBJ2-1	-	TGTGCCAGCAGCCCCGTCGACGGGAGCTCCTACAATGAGCAGTTCTTC	CASSPVDGSSYNEQFF
once	TRBV29-1	TRBJ2-7	TRBD1	TGCAGCGTTGAGACCCGGGACAGGGGGTATCGCGAGCAGTACTTC	CSVETRDRGYREQYF
-	TRBV7-9	TRBJ2-7	-	TGTGCCAGCAGCGGGCTATCCTACGAGCAGTACTTC	CASSGLSYEQYF
-	TRBV10-1	TRBJ2-5	-	TGCGCCAGCAGTAAGTCGAGACTACAGGGAAAAGAGACCCAGTACTTC	CASSKSRLQGKETQYF
-	TRBV30	TRBJ1-2	-	TGTGCCTGGAGTGTACCGTATCGGGGTCTGGACTATGGCTACACCTTC	CAWSVPYRGLDYGYTF
-	TRBV6-6	TRBJ1-2	-	TGTGCCAGCAGTACCCGCATTGGAGGGGACGGGCCTGGCTACACCTTC	CASSTRIGGDGPGYTF
-	TRBV10-3	TRBJ2-1	TRBD1	TGTGCCATCAGTGGTCAGGGGGCGGGTAATGAGCAGTTCTTC	CAISGQGAGNEQFF
-	TRBV19	TRBJ1-1	-	TGTGCCAGTAGTATGGGGGGAAACACTGAAGCTTTCTTT	CASSMGGNTEAFF
-	TRBV9	TRBJ2-2	-	TGTGCCAGCAGCGTAGTCACCGGGACGAACACCGGGGAGCTGTTTTTT	CASSVVTGTNTGELFF
-	TRBV19	TRBJ2-5	TRBD2	TGTGCCAGTAGTCCACGACTAGCGGGGTTCCAAGAGACCCAGTACTTC	CASSPRLAGFQETQYF
-	TRBV11-2	TRBJ1-3	TRBD1	TGTGCCAGCAGCTTGACAGGGACTGGAAACACCATATATTTT	CASSLTGTGNTIYF
-	TRBV7-8	TRBJ1-3	TRBD1	TGTGCCAGCAGCTCTACCTCCACAGGGGGCAGAAACACCATATATTTT	CASSSTSTGGRNTIYF
-	TRBV5-4	TRBJ2-2	-	TGTGCCAGCAGCGAATACAGGGTAGGAACCGGGGAGCTGTTTTTT	CASSEYRVGTGELFF
-	TRBV10-1	TRBJ2-7	TRBD1	TGCGCCAGCAGTGAAACAGGACAGGCCTACGAGCAGTACTTC	CASSETGQAYEQYF
-	TRBV15	TRBJ2-3	-	TGTGCCACCAGCAGAGAGGAGTGGGCCGGATCTTCCTGGGCGGGTAAGTATTTT	CATSREEWAGSSWAGKYF
-	TRBV6-9	TRBJ2-5	-	TGTGCCAGCAGTACCTTGCAGGGTGGCCAAGAGACCCAGTACTTC	CASSTLQGGQETQYF
-	TRBV13	TRBJ1-6	TRBD1	TGTGCCAGCAGCTTAGTCGGGACAGGGACTTCACCCCTCCACTTT	CASSLVGTGTSPLHF
once	TRBV19	TRBJ1-3	TRBD1	TGTGCCAGTACTAACGACAGGGGTTTGTTGGCTGGAAACACCATATATTTT	CASTNDRGLLAGNTIYF
-	TRBV18	TRBJ1-1	TRBD1	TGTGCCAGCTCAGCTATACAGGGGGGTGGGACTGAAGCTTTCTTT	CASSAIQGGGTEAFF
-	TRBV27	TRBJ1-3	-	TGTGCCAGCAGTTTATCGAACAGGGCTGGAAACACCATATATTTT	CASSLSNRAGNTIYF
-	TRBV7-9	TRBJ1-2	-	TGTGCCAGCAGCTTAGCGCAGGGCTATGGCTACACCTTC	CASSLAQGYGYTF